The clone carrying this TCR beta chain has just a few counts. The donors were healthy female monozygous twins, three pairs in total. These data come from a study of identical twins' blood T cells. TCRdb itself ran the 5' RACE reads through MiXCR, one entry per CDR3 protein. The table records fewer than 450,000 distinct CDR3 sequences, about 28% of them present only once. CDR3 length: 12 amino acids. Looked up from germline, CDR1 is SQVTM and CDR2 is ANQGSEA. Between the trimmed V and J ends, which lost 3 bases and 1 base, there was a span of 6 bases. The sequence was collected from a woman between 18 and 49 years old in good health. Specimen: PBMCs. This chain uses TRBV29-1 with TRBJ1-1; no clear D. This CDR3 is CSVDRPNTEAFF. In DNA, the CDR3 is TGCAGCGTTGACCGTCCGAACACTGAAGCTTTCTTT.